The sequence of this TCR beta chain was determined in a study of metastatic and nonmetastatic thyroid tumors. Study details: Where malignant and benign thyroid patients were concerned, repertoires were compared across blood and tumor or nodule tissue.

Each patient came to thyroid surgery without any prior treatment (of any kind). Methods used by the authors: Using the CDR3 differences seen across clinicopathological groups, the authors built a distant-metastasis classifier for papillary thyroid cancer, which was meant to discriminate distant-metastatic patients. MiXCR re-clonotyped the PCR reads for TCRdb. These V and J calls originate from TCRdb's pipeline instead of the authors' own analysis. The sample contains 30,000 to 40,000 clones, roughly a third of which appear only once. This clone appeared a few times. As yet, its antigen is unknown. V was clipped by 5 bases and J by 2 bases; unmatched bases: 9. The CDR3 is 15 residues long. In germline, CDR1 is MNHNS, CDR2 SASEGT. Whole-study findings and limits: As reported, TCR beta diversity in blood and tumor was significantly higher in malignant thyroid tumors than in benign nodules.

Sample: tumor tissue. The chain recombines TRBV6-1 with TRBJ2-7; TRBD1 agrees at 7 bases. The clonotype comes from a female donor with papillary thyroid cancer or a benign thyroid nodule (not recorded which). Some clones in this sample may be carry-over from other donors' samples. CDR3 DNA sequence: TGTGCCAGCAGTCCCGGTGGGGACAGTACCTACGAGCAGTACTTC. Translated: CASSPGGDSTYEQYF.